The 19 T cell receptor beta chains below come from one sample, sequenced in a study of T cells after yellow fever vaccination (dated by TCRdb to the late 2010s). Libraries were prepared through 5' RACE. Instrument used: Illumina HiSeq 2500. TCRdb ran its own pipeline on the public reads, namely fastp trimming at Q25 and MiXCR clone calling, and kept in-frame beta chains. When rows share a CDR3 protein, they turn into one entry using the most common DNA and genes. For this sample there are about 260,000 distinct CDR3 sequences; approximately 12% appear just once. The top ten constitute approximately 0.49% of the sample. The meaning of the sample's treatment or condition label: live attenuated yellow fever vaccine strain. The sequences come from CD4+ T cells sorted from PBMCs, collected 45 days after the yellow fever booster vaccination. Receptors originate from a young man who received the YFV17D yellow fever vaccine.

The rearrangement links TRBV19 to TRBJ1-1; 9 nucleotides agree with TRBD1. Germline V CDR1 and CDR2: LNHDA, SQIVND (reference sequence). This CDR3 is 15 amino acids long. With V trimmed by 6 bases and J by 1 base, 6 bases remained unmatched. The CDR3, as DNA: TGTGCCAGTAGCACATACAGGGGGCAGAACACTGAAGCTTTCTTT. Its protein product is CASSTYRGQNTEAFF.

This clonotype occurred a few times. The rearrangement joins TRBV20-1 to TRBJ2-3; maybe TRBD2 (6 bases). From germline, CDR1 is DFQATT and CDR2 SNEGSKA (reference sequence). Trimming removed 0 bases from V and 0 bases from J, with 19 bases in between. The CDR3 length is 18 residues. CDR3 sequence: CSARDAVPIAASTDTQYF. CDR3 bases: TGCAGTGCTAGAGACGCAGTCCCAATAGCGGCTAGCACAGATACGCAGTATTTT.

This clonotype was seen only a few times. The J gene is TRBJ2-7, the V gene TRBV7-2; D may be TRBD2 (6 bases). V was shortened by 1 base and J by 2 bases, with 15 bases between the two germline ends. The CDR3 is made up of 16 amino acids. Germline CDR1 reads SGHTA; CDR2 reads FQGNSA. CDR3: CASSLVSAWGAYEQYF. CDR3 DNA sequence: TGTGCCAGCAGCTTAGTGTCAGCCTGGGGGGCCTACGAGCAGTACTTC.

This clonotype came up a few times. A read error may account for a junction end that differs from germline. This chain connects TRBV7-8 to TRBJ2-5; 11 bases agree with TRBD1. The CDR3 totals 17 residues. Germline values: CDR1 SGHVS, CDR2 FQNEAQ. CDR3 region: CASSLLRGDRGKEAQYF. CDR3 coding DNA: TGTGCCAGCAGCTTACTGAGAGGGGACAGGGGGAAAGAGGCCCAGTACTTC.

This clonotype was seen many times. V gene TRBV10-2 combines with J gene TRBJ2-3; tentatively, D is TRBD1 or TRBD2 (5 bases each). Deletions cut 0 bases from V and 8 bases from J, with 9 bases between. Germline loops: CDR1 WSHSY, CDR2 SAAADI. The CDR3 consists of 13 residues. The CDR3 DNA follows: TGCGCCAGCAGTGAGTCGGGGGTGGGTACGCAGTATTTT. Its protein is CASSESGVGTQYF.

The rearrangement uses TRBV29-1 and TRBJ2-7; a possible D gene is TRBD1 (5 bases). V was pared by 7 bases and J by 1 base, with 11 bases between. CDR3 length: 12 amino acids. Germline CDR1 SQVTM, CDR2 ANQGSEA. DNA of the CDR3: TGCAGCGGCATGACAGCATCCTACGAGCAGTACTTC. Amino acids: CSGMTASYEQYF.

A single count supports this clonotype. At one of its ends the junction is not consistent with the germline gene, which may arise from a read error. The J gene is TRBJ2-7, the V gene TRBV19, with D uncertain. Germline V CDR1 and CDR2: LNHDA, SQIVND (reference sequence). There are 12 residues in the CDR3. The CDR3 spells CARSISTNEQYF. The CDR3 DNA is TGTGCCCGTAGTATCTCAACTAACGAGCAGTACTTC.

This clonotype was seen only a few times. The chain links TRBV29-1 to TRBJ2-3, with 7 nucleotides matching TRBD2. V dropped 6 bases and J dropped 6; count of bases not matched to a gene: 12. The CDR3 is made up of 14 amino acids. Germline V gives CDR1 SQVTM, CDR2 ANQGSEA. CDR3 DNA: TGCAGCGTCAAGGACTCGACTAGCTTCGATACGCAGTATTTT. Its translation is CSVKDSTSFDTQYF.

The gene calls are TRBV6-2 or TRBV6-3 and TRBJ2-1; no clear D gene. V lost 2 bases and J lost 8, with 10 bases in between. Germline CDR1 reads MNHEY; CDR2 reads SVGEGT. The CDR3 loop spans 13 amino acids. CDR3 nucleotides: TGTGCCAGCAGTTACAGGGTACGGGATGAGCAGTTCTTC. Amino acids: CASSYRVRDEQFF.

The rearrangement joins TRBV10-3 to TRBJ2-1; 10 nucleotides agree with TRBD2. J lost 7 bases, V lost 5 bases, and 5 bases had no gene match. This CDR3 has 14 residues. Germline values: CDR1 ENHRY, CDR2 SYGVKD. The CDR3 region is CAISLAGEGNEQFF. The DNA of the CDR3 is TGTGCCATCAGTCTAGCGGGAGAGGGAAATGAGCAGTTCTTC.

This clonotype was counted ten times or more. The genes are TRBV29-1 and TRBJ2-6; the D call may be TRBD1 or TRBD2 (6 bases each). Germline V gives CDR1 SQVTM, CDR2 ANQGSEA. Trimming stripped 5 bases from V and 0 bases from J, with 11 bases between. The CDR3 loop spans 15 amino acids. In DNA form, the CDR3 reads TGCAGCGTTCGAGGAGGGGGCTCTGGGGCCAACGTCCTGACTTTC. It yields the protein CSVRGGGSGANVLTF.

This clonotype was seen a few times. V is TRBV7-2 and J is TRBJ1-1; D gene ambiguous. Germline CDR1 SGHTA, CDR2 FQGNSA. CDR3 size: 15 residues. The ends were cut back, 5 bases at V and 6 bases at J, with 19 bases in the middle. CDR3 DNA sequence: TGTGCCAGCAGCCCTAATCCCGGGAGACAATCTGAAGCTTTCTTT. Translating it yields CASSPNPGRQSEAFF.

This clonotype appeared a few times. This chain links TRBV11-2 with TRBJ2-1; D not certain. This CDR3 has 14 residues. The V end was cut by 5 bases, the J end by 7 bases, with 15 bases between. Germline CDR1 and CDR2: SGHAT and FQNNGV. CDR3 coding DNA: TGTGCCAGCAGCCCGACGTCAGTTTATAATGAGCAGTTCTTC. Its protein is CASSPTSVYNEQFF.

The CDR3 reads CASGKRGSQETQYF. CDR3 nucleotide sequence: TGTGCCAGTGGTAAAAGGGGGTCTCAAGAGACCCAGTACTTC. The rearrangement links TRBV19 to TRBJ2-5; D is perhaps TRBD1 (6 bases). CDR1 is LNHDA, CDR2 SQIVND, per germline (reference sequence). Trimming stripped 8 bases from V and 2 bases from J, with 15 bases between. This CDR3 comprises 14 residues.

This clonotype was seen only a few times. The J gene is TRBJ2-5, the V gene TRBV20-1, with D perhaps assigned TRBD1 or TRBD2 (6 bases each). The CDR3 totals 13 residues. Trimming stripped 6 bases from V and 5 bases from J, with 16 bases between. CDR1 DFQATT and CDR2 SNEGSKA come from the germline V gene (reference sequence). The CDR3 region has the DNA TGCAGTGCAAAGTCGGGGGCGGTCGAGACCCAGTACTTC. This encodes CSAKSGAVETQYF.

A few counts support this clonotype. J is TRBJ2-7 and V is TRBV11-2; tentative D call: TRBD1 (5 bases). This CDR3 is built from 14 residues. V was cut by 5 bases and J by 3 bases, with 14 bases left in between. Germline CDR1 reads SGHAT; CDR2 reads FQNNGV. CDR3 protein: CASSQQDGYYEQYF. CDR3 bases: TGTGCCAGCAGCCAACAGGACGGTTACTACGAGCAGTACTTC.

A note on this clonotype: One end of the junction is discordant with germline, which a read error may explain. The chain uses TRBV27 and TRBJ2-5; D is ambiguous. The CDR3 is 13 amino acids. Looked up from germline, CDR1 is MNHEY and CDR2 is SMNVEV (reference sequence). CDR3 sequence (DNA): TGTCCCAGCAGTTTATGGCAGGAGGAGACCCAGTACTTC. Its translation is CPSSLWQEETQYF.

This clonotype was seen a few times. The rearrangement links TRBV6-5 to TRBJ2-7; no reliable D call. Germline lookup yields CDR1 MNHEY and CDR2 SVGAGI. Trimming stripped 4 bases from V and 3 bases from J, with 16 bases between. The CDR3 is made up of 15 amino acids. The CDR3, as DNA: TGTGCCAGCAGTTCCATCCGTAAGTTGGGCTACGAGCAGTACTTC. Translating gives CASSSIRKLGYEQYF.

CDR3 in amino acids: CASSYGGMREQYF. The CDR3 DNA reads TGTGCCAGCAGTTACGGCGGGATGCGCGAGCAGTACTTC. This chain joins TRBV6-5 and TRBJ2-7; D is perhaps TRBD2 (6 bases). V lost 2 bases, J lost 6 bases, and 11 bases lay in between. Germline loops: CDR1 MNHEY, CDR2 SVGAGI. The CDR3 has 13 amino acids.